One sample yielded the 17 T cell receptor beta chains listed below, sequenced in a study of cytomegalovirus exposure and HLA in healthy donors. 13 Jbeta primers and 60 Vbeta primers were used for the PCR. Generated by immunoSEQ multiplex PCR, the TCRdb table keeps only in-frame clones and is missing some. The sample includes 250,000 to 350,000 clones, 86% of them seen just once. Sample: PBMCs. The receptors come from a middle-aged man in good health and CMV-seropositive.

The rearrangement joins TRBV19 to TRBJ2-1; D may be TRBD1 (6 bases). The CDR3 extends over 16 amino acids. Germline V gene sequence: CDR1 LNHDA, CDR2 SQIVND (reference sequence). The V gene lost 6 bases and the J gene lost 0 bases, with 15 bases spanning the gap. For the CDR3, the DNA is TGTGCCAGTAGGAAACCCGGGACAAGCTCCTACAATGAGCAGTTCTTC. Amino acids: CASRKPGTSSYNEQFF.

The chain has TRBV11-2 and TRBJ2-1; a weak D match, TRBD1 (5 bases). The germline V and J ends were trimmed by 1 base and 4 bases, with 11 bases remaining between them. The germline gives CDR1 SGHAT, CDR2 FQNNGV. The CDR3 consists of 15 residues. The CDR3 loop reads CASSLGVSGYNEQFF. Here the CDR3 DNA reads TGTGCCAGCAGCTTAGGTGTTTCAGGGTACAATGAGCAGTTCTTC.

The V gene is TRBV5-1, the J gene TRBJ1-2; the D is unclear. CDR3 length equals 13 residues. Germline assignment: CDR1 SGHRS and CDR2 YFSETQ. Trimming shortened V by 6 bases and J by 5 bases, and 14 bases separated the two germline ends. The CDR3 DNA reads TGCGCCAGCAAAGCGCCAGCATCTTATGGCTACACCTTC. This codes for CASKAPASYGYTF.

The chain joins TRBV5-1 to TRBJ2-7, with a possible D match to TRBD2 (5 bases). V gave up 0 bases and J gave up 2 bases, with 12 bases separating them. CDR3 length: 15 residues. From germline, CDR1 is SGHRS and CDR2 YFSETQ. CDR3 region: CASSLELVYTYEQYF. The CDR3 region has the DNA TGCGCCAGCAGCTTGGAACTAGTTTATACCTACGAGCAGTACTTC.

This chain uses TRBV19 with TRBJ1-3, with 7 bases that match TRBD1. V trimming: 9 bases; J trimming: 3 bases; junction bases outside the gene matches: 5. The CDR3 has 13 residues. CDR1 is LNHDA and CDR2 is SQIVND in the germline V gene (reference sequence). The chain's CDR3 is CASEGAFGNTIYF. The CDR3 DNA sequence: TGTGCCAGCGAGGGGGCTTTTGGAAACACCATATATTTT.

This clone was picked up one time. This rearrangement joins TRBV4-2 to TRBJ2-7; 7 bases are a match to TRBD2. From germline, CDR1 is LGHNA and CDR2 YNFKEQ. This CDR3 has 16 amino acids. With 2 bases clipped from V and 4 bases from J, the junction kept 11 bases outside the gene matches. CDR3 region: CASSQYPGTNQYEQYF. CDR3 sequence (DNA): TGTGCCAGCAGCCAATACCCCGGGACTAATCAGTACGAGCAGTACTTC.

J is TRBJ2-1 and V is TRBV6-5; D remains unclear. The CDR3 loop spans 12 amino acids. Germline assignment: CDR1 MNHEY and CDR2 SVGAGI. Trimming pared 6 bases from V and 6 bases from J, leaving 9 bases between. The CDR3, as DNA: TGTGCCAGCAGAATGCCTAGCAATGAGCAGTTCTTC. Translating gives CASRMPSNEQFF.

The chain employs TRBV5-1 and TRBJ1-4; a weak D match, TRBD1 (5 bases). V lost 0 bases to trimming and J lost 0 bases, with 9 bases between them. The germline gives CDR1 SGHRS, CDR2 YFSETQ. The CDR3 consists of 16 residues. This chain's CDR3 is CASSLGGEATNEKLFF. CDR3 bases: TGCGCCAGCAGCTTGGGGGGGGAAGCAACTAATGAAAAACTGTTTTTT.

The rearrangement joins TRBV2 to TRBJ2-1; TRBD2 aligns across 11 bases. J lost 7 bases, V lost 8 bases, and 13 bases had no gene match. The CDR3 spans 16 residues. Germline V gene data show CDR1 as SNHLY and CDR2 as FYNNEI. CDR3 sequence reads: CASGGLLAGVENEQFF. DNA for the CDR3: TGTGCCAGCGGTGGCCTACTAGCGGGAGTCGAAAATGAGCAGTTCTTC.

This chain connects TRBV9 to TRBJ2-7; the D gene is possibly TRBD2 (6 bases). Trimming shortened V by 0 bases and J by 2 bases, and 12 bases separated the two germline ends. Germline CDR1 SGDLS, CDR2 YYNGEE. The CDR3 is 15 residues long. The CDR3 nucleotides read TGTGCCAGCAGCGTAGTTGGGGACTCTGCCTACGAGCAGTACTTC. The encoded protein is CASSVVGDSAYEQYF.

The chain couples TRBV7-2 to TRBJ1-2; a weak D match, TRBD1 (5 bases). Germline CDR1 reads SGHTA; CDR2 reads FQGNSA. The CDR3 has 16 amino acids. V was shortened by 1 base and J by 7 bases, with 19 bases between the two germline ends. CDR3 DNA: TGTGCCAGCAGCTTAGGGACCCTGGGGCCCAGTCGTGGCTACACCTTC. Translating gives CASSLGTLGPSRGYTF. The complete variable domain, with remaining parts taken from reference TRBV7-2 and TRBJ1-2, reads GAGVSQSPSNKVTEKGKDVELRCDPISGHTALYWYRQSLGQGLEFLIYFQGNSAPDKSGLPSDRFSAERTGGSVSTLTIQRTQQEDSAVYLCASSLGTLGPSRGYTFGSGTRLTVV.

The chain recombines TRBV27 with TRBJ2-3; 9 positions agree with TRBD2. Trimming took 2 bases from V and 0 from J; bases not matched to a gene: 0. The CDR3 is 15 amino acids. Germline-derived CDR1 and CDR2 are MNHEY and SMNVEV (reference sequence). The CDR3: CASSLAGGSTDTQYF. CDR3 sequence (DNA): TGTGCCAGCAGTTTAGCGGGAGGGAGCACAGATACGCAGTATTTT.

The rearrangement uses TRBV27 and TRBJ2-6; 7 bases fit TRBD1. The junction had 7 bases not matched to a gene; V was cut back by 5 bases and J by 0 bases. Germline V gene data show CDR1 as MNHEY and CDR2 as SMNVEV (reference sequence). This CDR3 has 17 residues. The CDR3 sequence is CASSRRDSSSGANVLTF. The CDR3 nucleotides read TGTGCCAGCAGTCGCCGGGACAGTAGCTCTGGGGCCAACGTCCTGACTTTC.

This clone has more than one count but fewer than ten. The chain links TRBV6-5 to TRBJ1-5; the match to TRBD1 covers 10 bases. The CDR3 is 15 residues long. Germline V lookup: CDR1 MNHEY, CDR2 SVGAGI. V lost 6 bases to trimming and J lost 6 bases; unmatched junction nucleotides: 8. CDR3 amino acids: CASRADRGFFQPQHF. Written as DNA, the CDR3 is TGTGCCAGCAGAGCGGACAGGGGGTTTTTTCAGCCCCAGCATTTT.

This chain joins TRBV29-1 and TRBJ2-7; TRBD1 agrees at 7 bases. This CDR3 is 13 amino acids long. V lost 5 bases, J lost 3 bases, and 7 bases stayed unmatched. Germline V lookup: CDR1 SQVTM, CDR2 ANQGSEA. The CDR3: CSVSRDRNYEQYF. The CDR3 DNA follows: TGCAGCGTTAGCCGGGACAGAAACTACGAGCAGTACTTC.

CDR3 region: CASSLDREDQPQHF. The CDR3 region has the DNA TGTGCCAGCAGCTTAGACAGGGAAGATCAGCCCCAGCATTTT. The genes are TRBV11-3 and TRBJ1-5; possibly TRBD1 for D (5 bases). Trimming cost V 0 bases and J 5 bases, with 8 bases left between them. CDR1 is SGHNT and CDR2 is YENEEA in the germline V gene. The CDR3 is 14 amino acids.

The V and J genes are TRBV7-9 and TRBJ2-7, with D hard to call. Between the trimmed V and J ends, which lost 1 base and 1 base, there was a span of 5 bases. This CDR3 contains 13 residues. CDR1 and CDR2 (germline): SEHNR, FQNEAQ (reference sequence). CDR3 protein: CASSLVQSYEQYF. The CDR3 nucleotides are TGTGCCAGCAGCTTAGTACAGTCCTACGAGCAGTACTTC.